This record looks at one T cell receptor beta chain sequence and its context. This receptor's antigen is unknown. The sample holds no much larger clone one base away, and base qualities are not on file. The immunoSEQ Assay, a bias-controlled multiplex PCR, was used to amplify TCRbeta CDR3 regions from genomic DNA. Per the original workflow: Within the assay, amplification of reference gene primers was used to estimate how many nucleated cells each sample contained. Sequence reads were collapsed and filtered to measure the absolute abundance of every unique TCRbeta CDR3 rearrangement. For each sample, productive Simpson clonality was calculated as the square root of Simpson's diversity index over productive rearrangements. As stored in TCRdb, this immuneACCESS dataset retains in-frame rearrangements with V and J assigned. A fraction of the clones does not appear; measured against another copy, unresolved V genes explain less than half of the discrepancy, and the remainder lacks a known reason. V and J calls and clone size are given by that table; D and trimming were obtained from the DNA. The sample table shows over 200,000 clones, and 81% are seen once. Approximately 8.7% of the sample comes from the top ten.

These data originate in a study of blood T cell repertoires in COVID-19 (TCRdb year 2020). Background on the whole study: Collaborator samples came from the United States, Italy and Spain and covered acute and convalescent phases of COVID-19. The sample metadata nearly always contained a de-identified subject ID, COVID-19 status, age in years and sex. The material from the prospective study consisted of cDNA or gDNA derived from T cells, B-cell-depleted T cells, or PBMCs. Subjects who had been exposed to COVID-19, were actively infected with it, or had recovered from it provided the deeply sampled blood TCRbeta repertoires that made up the dataset. Where available, HLA class I and class II types were taken from metadata supplied by the sample provider and were not determined by assay-based typing. The repertoires were released in a freely available public database meant as a resource for research on the immune response to SARS-CoV-2. Samples were obtained from the ongoing ImmuneRACE study (first 160 participants) and from roughly 1,300 subjects provided by 6 global collaborators. On the study overall, not on this receptor specifically: How much clinical and demographic metadata was included differed by source and by participant, and the metadata was provided uncurated.

Each collaborating institution followed its own protocols to collect whole blood in K2EDTA tubes. Collaborator samples were shipped for TCRbeta analysis as frozen whole blood, isolated PBMCs, or DNA extracted from either sample type. The sequence was obtained from a woman of 80 years or more with acute or convalescent COVID-19. Sequenced sample: peripheral blood.

The CDR3 amino acid sequence is: CATSDAYGYTF. The nucleotide sequence reads as follows: TGTGCCACCAGTGATGCGTATGGCTACACCTTC. The V gene is TRBV24-1 and the J gene is TRBJ1-2; no D gene is confidently identified. The CDR3 contains 11 residues, cysteine and phenylalanine counted. The kept DNA is CDR3 alone, 33 bases in frame from the first base. As encoded in the germline V gene, CDR1 is KGHDR while CDR2 is SFDVKD. V is reduced by 3 bases and J by 5 bases, leaving a spacing of 3 bases between them.